Listed below are T cell receptor beta chains from one sample, sequenced in a study of a mutant IDH1 vaccine in newly diagnosed glioma. These receptors' antigens are unknown. Clones were read by immunoSEQ multiplex PCR, and TCRdb kept only the in-frame ones, dropping some. The sample consists of 75,000 to 85,000 clones, around 90% of them appearing once. Here the sequenced sample was PBMCs, taken from a glioma patient whose treatment included an IDH1 peptide vaccine. The receptors stem from a woman between 45 and 65 years old with glioma. CDR3s include the opening cysteine and the closing phenylalanine or tryptophan. Fields, in order: clone size, V gene, J gene, D gene, CDR3 DNA, CDR3 protein. D genes are given only for firm matches. Clone size is given for some rows only: seen once, a few or many times, or a class if the clone is expanded.

-,TRBV28,TRBJ2-5,-,TGTGCCAGCAGTTCAGAGACCCAGTACTTC,CASSSETQYF
-,TRBV9,TRBJ2-7,-,TGTGCCAGCATCCCCGGGGCCATTTACGGGCAGTACTTC,CASIPGAIYGQYF
-,TRBV4-1,TRBJ2-5,-,TGCGCCAGCAGCCAAGATGGTGGGGCCCAGTACTTC,CASSQDGGAQYF
-,TRBV5-6,TRBJ2-5,-,TGTGCCAGCAGCTTGTGGGGGGCCAGCTTGGGGGCCCAGTACTTC,CASSLWGASLGAQYF
few,TRBV29-1,TRBJ1-2,TRBD1,TGCAGCGACCAAGGGGACAGGCCCTATGGCTACACCTTC,CSDQGDRPYGYTF
-,TRBV7-3,TRBJ2-3,-,TGTGCCAGCAGCTTAAGGGCAGCGACCACAGATACGCAGTATTTT,CASSLRAATTDTQYF
-,TRBV7-2,TRBJ2-1,-,TGTGCCAGCAGCTTAGAGGTTGGGGCCTACAATGAGCAGTTCTTC,CASSLEVGAYNEQFF
-,TRBV19,TRBJ2-2,TRBD1,TGTGCCAGTAGGGGTACAGGGGGCACCGGGGAGCTGTTTTTT,CASRGTGGTGELFF
-,TRBV2,TRBJ2-7,TRBD1,TGTGCCAGCCGTGTGGACAGGGGGCTCTACGAGCAGTACTTC,CASRVDRGLYEQYF
-,TRBV28,TRBJ1-4,TRBD1,TGTGCCAGCAGTCCCGCCGGGACAGGGAGCGAAAAACTGTTTTTT,CASSPAGTGSEKLFF
-,TRBV30,TRBJ1-2,-,TGTGCCTGGAGCCGTCCCGAGACAACAGTCGGCTACACCTTC,CAWSRPETTVGYTF
-,TRBV2,TRBJ2-2,TRBD1,TGTGCCAGCAGTGATAGGGGGCCGAACACCGGGGAGCTGTTTTTT,CASSDRGPNTGELFF
-,TRBV7-9,TRBJ2-7,-,TGTGCCAGCAGCTTAGGTTCCTACGAGCAGTACTTC,CASSLGSYEQYF
-,TRBV7-3,TRBJ2-1,-,TGTGCCAGCAGCTCAAGAGGCAGCTACAATGAGCAGTTCTTC,CASSSRGSYNEQFF
-,TRBV7-9,TRBJ1-3,-,TGTGCCAGCAGCCTCACAGGATACTCTGGAAACACCATATATTTT,CASSLTGYSGNTIYF
-,TRBV6-1,TRBJ2-2,-,TGTGCCATAGAAGCGGCGAACACCGGGGAGCTGTTTTTT,CAIEAANTGELFF
-,TRBV19,TRBJ2-5,TRBD1,TGTGCCAGTAGTATAGTGGGTGGACAGGGGGAGACCCAGTACTTC,CASSIVGGQGETQYF
-,TRBV28,TRBJ2-7,-,TGTGCCAGCAGTCCCTATAACCCCCGGCTTAGCTCCTACGAGCAGTACTTC,CASSPYNPRLSSYEQYF
-,TRBV27,TRBJ2-7,-,TGTGCCAGCAACCCAGACGGGTCCTACGAGCAGTACTTC,CASNPDGSYEQYF
-,TRBV15,TRBJ2-7,-,TGTGCCACCAGCAGAGTTATAGAGGGCGAGCAGTACTTC,CATSRVIEGEQYF
-,TRBV6-1,TRBJ2-6,TRBD1,TGTGCCAGCAGGCAGGGGGCTGGGGCCAACGTCCTGACTTTC,CASRQGAGANVLTF
-,TRBV9,TRBJ2-2,TRBD2,TGTGCCAGCAGCCCATGGGGAGCGGGAGGGTTGACCGGGGAGCTGTTTTTT,CASSPWGAGGLTGELFF
-,TRBV7-3,TRBJ2-2,TRBD2,TGTGCCAGCAGTCGGGGGGACCCCGGAAGGGCCGGGGAGCTGTTTTTT,CASSRGDPGRAGELFF
-,TRBV6-5,TRBJ1-3,-,TGTGCCAGCTGGAGTTCTGGAAACACCATATATTTT,CASWSSGNTIYF
-,TRBV6-5,TRBJ2-7,TRBD1,TGTGCCAGCCGGGGGACAGGGGAGGCCCACGAGCAGTACTTC,CASRGTGEAHEQYF